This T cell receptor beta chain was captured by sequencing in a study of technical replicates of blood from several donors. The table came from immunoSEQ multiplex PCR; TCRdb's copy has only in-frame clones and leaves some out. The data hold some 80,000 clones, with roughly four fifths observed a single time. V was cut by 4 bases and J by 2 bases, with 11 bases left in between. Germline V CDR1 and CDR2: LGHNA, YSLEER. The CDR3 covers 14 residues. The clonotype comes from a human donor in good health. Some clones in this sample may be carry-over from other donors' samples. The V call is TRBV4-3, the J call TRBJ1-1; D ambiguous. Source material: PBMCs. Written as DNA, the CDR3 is TGCGCCAGCAGCCCTGCGGCGTACAACACTGAAGCTTTCTTT. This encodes CASSPAAYNTEAFF.